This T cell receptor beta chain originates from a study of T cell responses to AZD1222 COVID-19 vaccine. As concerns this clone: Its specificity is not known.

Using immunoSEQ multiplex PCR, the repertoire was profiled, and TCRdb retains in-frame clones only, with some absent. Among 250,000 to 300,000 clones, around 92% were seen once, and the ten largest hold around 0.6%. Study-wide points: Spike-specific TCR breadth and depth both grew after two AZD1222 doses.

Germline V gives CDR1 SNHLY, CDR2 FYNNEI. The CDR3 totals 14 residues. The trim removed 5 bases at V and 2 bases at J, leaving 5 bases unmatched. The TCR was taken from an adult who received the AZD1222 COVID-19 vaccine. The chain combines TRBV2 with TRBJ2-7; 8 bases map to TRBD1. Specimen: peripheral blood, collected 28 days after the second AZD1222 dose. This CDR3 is CASSPDRVAYEQYF. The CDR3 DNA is TGTGCCAGCAGTCCGGACAGGGTGGCCTACGAGCAGTACTTC. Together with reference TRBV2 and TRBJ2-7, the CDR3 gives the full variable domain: EPEVTQTPSHQVTQMGQEVILRCVPISNHLYFYWYRQILGQKVEFLVSFYNNEISEKSEIFDDQFSVERPDGSNFTLKIRSTKLEDSAMYFCASSPDRVAYEQYFGPGTRLTVT.